These 21 T cell receptor beta chains came from one sample sequenced in a study of blood T cells in healthy people across ages (dated by TCRdb to between 2015 and 2017). The library was built by means of 5' RACE. Instrument used: Illumina HiSeq 2500. A second roughly 6 to 11 cycle PCR used a sample-barcoded 5' primer and a J-beta primer mix. The public reads were reprocessed in TCRdb via fastp at Q25 and MiXCR, keeping in-frame beta chains. Each entry merges the rows of one CDR3 protein and shows their most common DNA and genes. This sample gives hundreds of thousands of distinct CDR3 sequences in total; 21% of them show up just once. The leading ten clones occupy approximately 3.6% of the sample. Input material: blood. The receptors were sampled from a man between 65 and 85 years old in good health.

In its sample, this clonotype was seen a few times. This chain joins TRBV28 and TRBJ2-5; 13 nucleotides align to TRBD2. The DNA matches TRBJ2-1 better at its end, which makes the J call doubtful. The CDR3 consists of 16 residues. Germline CDR1 reads MDHEN; CDR2 reads SYDVKM. This CDR3 is CASSLMRTSGSNEQFF. The CDR3 region has the DNA TGTGCCAGCAGTTTAATGCGGACTAGCGGGAGTAATGAGCAGTTCTTC.

This clonotype was observed a handful of times. The chain links TRBV3-1 to TRBJ1-3; TRBD1 matches at 8 bases. In germline, CDR1 is LGHDT, CDR2 YNNKEL (reference sequence). V lost 4 bases and J lost 0; bases outside the gene matches: 8. The CDR3 consists of 17 residues. This chain's CDR3 is CASSPGTGNDSGNTIYF. The DNA for the CDR3 is TGTGCCAGCAGCCCCGGGACAGGCAACGACTCTGGAAACACCATATATTTT.

This clonotype was picked up a small number of times. The chain recombines TRBV4-3 with TRBJ2-5; 8 nucleotides align to TRBD2. Germline V gene sequence: CDR1 LGHNA, CDR2 YSLEER. J lost 5 bases, V lost 0 bases, and 5 bases had no gene match. The CDR3 has 15 amino acids. The CDR3 DNA reads TGCGCCAGCAGCCAAGACCGCGGGAGGATGGAGACCCAGTACTTC. Its translation: CASSQDRGRMETQYF.

In this sample, this clonotype turned up a few times. Germline and junction disagree at one end, which may indicate a read error. V is TRBV12-3 or TRBV12-4 and J is TRBJ2-5; a weak D match, TRBD1 (5 bases). The DNA matches TRBJ2-7 better at its end, which makes the J call doubtful. The CDR3 length is 13 residues. The CDR3 loop reads CASGAVSSHEQYF. CDR3 in DNA: TGTGCCAGCGGGGCGGTATCCTCCCACGAGCAGTACTTC.

A few counts support this clonotype. The chain uses TRBV20-1 and TRBJ2-1, with 9 bases that match TRBD2. The CDR3 runs to 16 residues. Germline V gives CDR1 DFQATT, CDR2 SNEGSKA (reference sequence). V gave up 6 bases and J gave up 9 bases; unmatched junction bases: 18. The CDR3 here is CSAQGNLAGQLGEQFF. CDR3 bases: TGCAGTGCACAGGGAAACCTAGCGGGACAATTGGGTGAGCAGTTCTTC.

J is TRBJ2-5 and V is TRBV14; 10 bases match TRBD2. The J call is in doubt because the DNA end fits TRBJ2-7 better. Germline CDR1 and CDR2: SGHDN and FVKESK. This CDR3 region has 15 residues. CDR3 sequence: CASSQVSGRSYEQYF. DNA for the CDR3: TGTGCCAGCAGCCAAGTTAGCGGGAGGTCCTACGAGCAGTACTTC.

This clonotype was counted once. This chain uses TRBV11-2 with TRBJ2-4; D is unresolved. Trimming took 1 base from V and 0 from J, leaving 10 bases between them. The length of the CDR3 is 16 residues. From germline, CDR1 is SGHAT and CDR2 FQNNGV. The CDR3 region has the DNA TGTGCCAGCAGCTTAGTGGGCAGCCTAGCCAAAAACATTCAGTACTTC. Residues: CASSLVGSLAKNIQYF.

The chain has TRBV5-1 and TRBJ1-4; perhaps TRBD1 as D (5 bases). There are 13 residues in the CDR3. Germline CDR1 is SGHRS and CDR2 is YFSETQ. V was cut by 5 bases and J by 5 bases, with 10 bases left in between. CDR3 DNA sequence: TGCGCCAGCAGTAGGGACGGGAATGAAAAACTGTTTTTT. Amino acids: CASSRDGNEKLFF. The full variable domain, rest sourced from reference TRBV5-1 and TRBJ1-4, is KAGVTQTPRYLIKTRGQQVTLSCSPISGHRSVSWYQQTPGQGLQFLFEYFSETQRNKGNFPGRFSGRQFSNSRSEMNVSTLELGDSALYLCASSRDGNEKLFFGSGTQLSVL.

The chain joins TRBV7-9 to TRBJ2-5, with 8 bases matching TRBD1. This CDR3 has 15 amino acids. V shed 7 bases, J shed 2 bases, and the junction held 9 bases outside the gene matches. CDR1 SEHNR and CDR2 FQNEAQ come from the germline V gene (reference sequence). For the CDR3, the DNA is TGTGCCAGCATCAGGGACAGGACTACGCAAGAGACCCAGTACTTC. It codes for CASIRDRTTQETQYF.

The chain links TRBV10-3 to TRBJ2-5; either TRBD1 or TRBD2 may supply D (5 bases each). The V gene lost 9 bases and the J gene lost 2 bases, with 10 bases spanning the gap. Germline lookup yields CDR1 ENHRY and CDR2 SYGVKD. The CDR3 extends over 12 amino acids. CDR3 amino acids: CAMGPSQETQYF. CDR3 in DNA: TGTGCCATGGGACCCAGTCAAGAGACCCAGTACTTC.

This clonotype turned up a few times. The gene calls are TRBV20-1 and TRBJ2-5; D is unclear. With the DNA end fitting TRBJ2-1 better, the J assignment may be wrong. Germline CDR1 and CDR2: DFQATT and SNEGSKA (reference sequence). The CDR3 totals 12 residues. Here the CDR3 DNA reads TGCAGTGCTAGAATCCAATACAATGAGCAGTTCTTC. This gives the protein CSARIQYNEQFF.

V usage is TRBV5-1 and J usage is TRBJ1-4; tentatively, D is TRBD1 (5 bases). V gave up 7 bases and J gave up 10 bases, with 20 bases separating them. The CDR3 is 14 amino acids. CDR1 SGHRS and CDR2 YFSETQ come from the germline V gene. Here the CDR3 DNA reads TGCGCCAGCGGGCCGCTCAACCACGGGGGAAAACTGTTTTTT. This encodes CASGPLNHGGKLFF.

This clonotype came up many times. The CDR3 reads CSVLRGLQETQYF. CDR3 DNA: TGCAGCGTTCTCCGGGGCCTCCAAGAGACCCAGTACTTC. The chain uses TRBV29-1 and TRBJ2-5; tentatively, D is TRBD1 or TRBD2 (5 bases each). Germline CDR1 reads SQVTM; CDR2 reads ANQGSEA. V shed 5 bases and J shed 1 base, with 11 bases lying between them. The CDR3 loop spans 13 amino acids.

This chain connects TRBV18 to TRBJ1-1; 8 nucleotides align to TRBD1. Germline assignment: CDR1 KGHSH and CDR2 LQKENI. The CDR3 consists of 15 residues. V gave up 0 bases and J gave up 8 bases; unmatched junction bases: 8. DNA of the CDR3: TGTGCCAGCTCACCACCGTCGACAGGGGCGGTGGAAGCTTTCTTT. Protein: CASSPPSTGAVEAFF.

The rearrangement links TRBV7-2 to TRBJ2-3; no clear D. Trimming left V 5 bases short and J 1 base short, with 13 bases between. The CDR3 extends over 15 amino acids. Germline V gene lookup returns CDR1 SGHTA and CDR2 FQGNSA. CDR3 region: CASSREALRTDTQYF. The CDR3 nucleotides read TGTGCCAGCAGCCGAGAGGCCCTTCGCACAGATACGCAGTATTTT.

Only a few counts were recorded for this clonotype. The V and J genes are TRBV24-1 and TRBJ2-3; 10 bases line up with TRBD1. Germline assignment: CDR1 KGHDR and CDR2 SFDVKD. V trimming: 3 bases; J trimming: 4 bases; junction bases outside the gene matches: 6. This CDR3 contains 16 residues. The CDR3 protein is CATSDKRDRGPDTQYF. Here the CDR3 DNA reads TGTGCCACCAGTGATAAACGGGACAGGGGCCCAGATACGCAGTATTTT.

This clonotype has only a few counts. The chain employs TRBV12-3 or TRBV12-4 and TRBJ1-1, with D hard to call. The CDR3 runs to 14 residues. The V end was cut by 2 bases, the J end by 1 base, with 8 bases between. Here the CDR3 reads CASSLSHSNTEAFF. Written as DNA, the CDR3 is TGTGCCAGCAGTTTAAGCCACTCGAACACTGAAGCTTTCTTT.

This clonotype was found a few times. The chain is built from TRBV5-1 and TRBJ2-5; a weak D match, TRBD2 (6 bases). The CDR3 is made up of 15 amino acids. Germline V CDR1 and CDR2: SGHRS, YFSETQ. V lost 1 base and J 5 bases, leaving 15 bases between the germline ends. The CDR3 DNA reads as TGCGCCAGCAGCTTGTCACTAGCCGAGGAGGAGACCCAGTACTTC. This encodes CASSLSLAEEETQYF.

The chain couples TRBV7-2 to TRBJ2-7; 7 nucleotides agree with TRBD1. TRBJ2-5 explains the end of the DNA better; the J call may be wrong. The CDR3 contains 14 residues. Germline CDR1 SGHTA, CDR2 FQGNSA. CDR3 coding DNA: TGTGCCAGCAGCGATCGGACAGGACAAGAGACCCAGTACTTC. Translating gives CASSDRTGQETQYF.

The V call is TRBV28, the J call TRBJ2-7; D is possibly TRBD1 (6 bases). The CDR3 totals 14 residues. Germline V CDR1 and CDR2: MDHEN, SYDVKM. Trimming removed 3 bases from V and 2 bases from J, with 11 bases in between. In nucleotides, the CDR3 is TGTGCCAGCAGTTTCCGGACAGCAGCCTACGAGCAGTACTTC. The encoded protein is CASSFRTAAYEQYF.

This chain uses TRBV7-2 with TRBJ2-5, with 8 bases aligning to TRBD1. V lost 6 bases, J lost 2 bases, and 8 bases stayed unmatched. Per germline, CDR1 SGHTA and CDR2 FQGNSA. CDR3 size: 15 residues. The CDR3 DNA reads as TGTGCCAGCAGTCCTAACAGGGGGGTACAAGAGACCCAGTACTTC. Residues: CASSPNRGVQETQYF.